This record looks at one TCR beta chain sequence and its context. Its antigen is currently unknown. The data were taken from a study of cytomegalovirus exposure and HLA in healthy donors. Primers: 60 Vbeta forward and 13 Jbeta reverse. The table came from immunoSEQ multiplex PCR; TCRdb's copy has only in-frame clones and leaves some out. The top ten hold about 2.5% of the sample, which has around 28,000 clones, approximately 87% seen once. V lost 0 bases to trimming and J lost 1 base, with 10 bases between them. Per the germline V gene, CDR1 is SGHNT and CDR2 is YYREEE (reference sequence). The CDR3 covers 15 residues. General observations from the study: There were some V segments, including TRBV6-2 and TRBV6-3, excluded as indistinguishable. In most subjects, TCR beta sequences reportedly gave accurate predictions of HLA-A and HLA-B alleles.

V gene TRBV5-4 combines with J gene TRBJ2-5; unclear D gene. Input material: PBMCs. The receptor comes from a boy younger than 18 in good health and CMV-seronegative. DNA for the CDR3: TGTGCCAGCAGCTTGGAGGCGCGAGGCCAAGAGACCCAGTACTTC. Residues: CASSLEARGQETQYF. Variable domain in full (rest from reference TRBV5-4 and TRBJ2-5): ETGVTQSPTHLIKTRGQQVTLRCSSQSGHNTVSWYQQALGQGPQFIFQYYREEENGRGNFPPRFSGLQFPNYSSELNVNALELDDSALYLCASSLEARGQETQYFGPGTRLLVL.